This note documents a single T cell receptor beta chain sequence. This sample was included in a study of T cells in tuberculosis. For the study at large: The T cells targeted glucose monomycolate, a mycobacterial lipid, via CD1B.

TCRdb's table, derived via immunoSEQ multiplex PCR, lists solely in-frame clones and lacks some. The sample holds fewer than 40,000 clones, about 82% seen once. The time point denotes: new active TB diagnosis, blood taken before or within 7 days of starting treatment. The CDR3 covers 16 residues. Trimming cost V 2 bases and J 4 bases; bases outside gene matches: 8. Per germline, CDR1 KGHSH and CDR2 LQKENI. Sequenced material: PBMCs, taken at tuberculosis diagnosis. This sequence joins TRBV18 and TRBJ2-5; 9 bases are a match to TRBD2. The source is an adult with tuberculosis. The CDR3 sequence is CASSPGAAGGRETQYF. DNA for the CDR3: TGTGCCAGCTCACCAGGGGCAGCGGGGGGCAGAGAGACCCAGTACTTC. Filled out from reference TRBV18 and TRBJ2-5, the complete variable domain reads NAGVMQNPRHLVRRRGQEARLRCSPMKGHSHVYWYRQLPEEGLKFMVYLQKENIIDESGMPKERFSAEFPKEGPSILRIQQVVRGDSAAYFCASSPGAAGGRETQYFGPGTRLLVL.